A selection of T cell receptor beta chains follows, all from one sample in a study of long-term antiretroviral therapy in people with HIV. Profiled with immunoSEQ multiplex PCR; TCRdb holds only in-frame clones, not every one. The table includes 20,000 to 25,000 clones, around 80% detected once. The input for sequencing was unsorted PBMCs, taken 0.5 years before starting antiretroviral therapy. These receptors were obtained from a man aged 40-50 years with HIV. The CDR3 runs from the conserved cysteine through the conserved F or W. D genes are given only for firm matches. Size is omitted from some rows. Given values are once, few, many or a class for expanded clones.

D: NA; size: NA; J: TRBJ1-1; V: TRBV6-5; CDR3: CASRPPRGNTEAFF; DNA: TGTGCCAGCAGGCCACCTAGAGGGAACACTGAAGCTTTCTTT
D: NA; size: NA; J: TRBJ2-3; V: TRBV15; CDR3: CATSMGLGEDTQYF; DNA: TGTGCCACCAGCATGGGACTGGGAGAAGATACGCAGTATTTT
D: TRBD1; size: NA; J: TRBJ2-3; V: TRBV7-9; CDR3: CASSLGTGGRKDTQYF; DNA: TGTGCCAGCAGCTTAGGAACAGGGGGAAGGAAAGATACGCAGTATTTT
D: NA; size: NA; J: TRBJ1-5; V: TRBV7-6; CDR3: CASSLAPGNQPQHF; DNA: TGTGCCAGCAGCTTAGCGCCAGGGAATCAGCCCCAGCATTTT
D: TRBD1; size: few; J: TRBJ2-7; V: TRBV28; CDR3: CASSFEGQSYEQYF; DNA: TGTGCCAGCAGTTTCGAGGGACAGTCCTACGAGCAGTACTTC
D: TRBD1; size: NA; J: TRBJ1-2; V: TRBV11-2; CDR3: CASSLRTGGYGYTF; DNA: TGTGCCAGCAGCTTAAGGACAGGGGGCTATGGCTACACCTTC
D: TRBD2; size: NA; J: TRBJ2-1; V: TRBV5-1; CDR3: CASSSTLAGFNEQFF; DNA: TGCGCCAGCAGCTCCACACTAGCGGGGTTCAATGAGCAGTTCTTC
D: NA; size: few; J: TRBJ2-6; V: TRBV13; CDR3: CASSTPRVGRESGANVLTF; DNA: TGTGCCAGCAGTACCCCACGGGTGGGCAGGGAGTCTGGGGCCAACGTCCTGACTTTC
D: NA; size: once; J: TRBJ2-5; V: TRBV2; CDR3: CASRRQSSQETQYF; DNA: TGTGCCAGCAGGCGACAATCGAGTCAAGAGACCCAGTACTTC
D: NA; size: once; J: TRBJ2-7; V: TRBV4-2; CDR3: CASSQDEDEQYF; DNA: TGTGCCAGCAGCCAAGATGAGGACGAGCAGTACTTC
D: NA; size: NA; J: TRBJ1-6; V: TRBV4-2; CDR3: CASSGPRDSPLHF; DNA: TGTGCCAGCAGCGGTCCGCGAGATTCACCCCTCCACTTT
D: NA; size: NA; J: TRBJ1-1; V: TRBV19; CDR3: CASAGGWIKNTEAFF; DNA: TGTGCTTCGGCCGGGGGGTGGATAAAGAACACTGAAGCTTTCTTT
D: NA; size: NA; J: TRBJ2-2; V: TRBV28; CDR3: CASGANTGELFF; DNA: TGTGCCAGCGGAGCGAACACCGGGGAGCTGTTTTTT
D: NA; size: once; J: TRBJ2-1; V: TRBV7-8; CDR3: CASSPWLGGVRDEQFF; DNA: TGTGCCAGCAGCCCCTGGCTTGGAGGAGTTCGTGACGAGCAGTTCTTC
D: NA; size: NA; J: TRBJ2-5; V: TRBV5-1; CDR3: CASSHVGWEETQYF; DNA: TGCGCCAGCAGCCACGTTGGGTGGGAAGAGACCCAGTACTTC
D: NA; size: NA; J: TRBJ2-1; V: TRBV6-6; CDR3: CASSSKQGSSVNEQFF; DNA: TGTGCCAGCAGTTCAAAACAGGGTTCATCTGTCAATGAGCAGTTCTTC
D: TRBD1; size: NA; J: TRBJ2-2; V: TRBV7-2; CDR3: CASSSPLLTGVAGELFF; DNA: TGTGCCAGCAGCTCGCCCCTCCTTACAGGGGTCGCCGGGGAGCTGTTTTTT
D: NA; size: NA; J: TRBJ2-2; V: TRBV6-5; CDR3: CAARLGDTGELFF; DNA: TGTGCCGCGAGGCTGGGGGACACCGGGGAGCTGTTTTTT
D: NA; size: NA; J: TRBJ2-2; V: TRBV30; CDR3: CAEGVGLNTGELFF; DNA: TGTGCTGAGGGGGTGGGGCTGAACACCGGGGAGCTGTTTTTT
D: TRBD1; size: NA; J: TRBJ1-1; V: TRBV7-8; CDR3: CASSLGPGGTEAFF; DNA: TGTGCCAGCAGCTTAGGCCCAGGGGGCACTGAAGCTTTCTTT
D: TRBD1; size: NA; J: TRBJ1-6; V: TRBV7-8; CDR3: CASSSTRTGRNSPLHF; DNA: TGTGCCAGCAGCTCCACTCGGACAGGGCGTAATTCACCCCTCCACTTT
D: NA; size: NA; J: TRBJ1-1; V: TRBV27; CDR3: CASSSLQTGTEAFF; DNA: TGTGCCAGCAGTTCTCTCCAGACCGGGACTGAAGCTTTCTTT
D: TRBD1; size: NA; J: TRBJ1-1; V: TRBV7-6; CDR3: CASSRQGVNTEAFF; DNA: TGTGCCAGCAGCCGACAGGGGGTGAACACTGAAGCTTTCTTT
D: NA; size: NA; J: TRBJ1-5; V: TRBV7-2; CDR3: CASSPGSGNPNQPQHF; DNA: TGTGCCAGCAGTCCAGGATCGGGGAACCCAAATCAGCCCCAGCATTTT
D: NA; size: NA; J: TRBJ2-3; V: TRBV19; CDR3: CASSIDQLGDTQYF; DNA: TGTGCCAGTAGTATAGATCAGCTTGGAGATACGCAGTATTTT
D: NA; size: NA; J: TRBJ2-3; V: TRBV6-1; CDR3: CASSERWGRSTDTQYF; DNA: TGTGCCAGCAGTGAGCGTTGGGGGCGAAGCACAGATACGCAGTATTTT